This T cell receptor (beta chain) comes out of a study of cytomegalovirus exposure and HLA in healthy donors. Germline assignment: CDR1 GTSNPN and CDR2 SVGIG (reference sequence). The ends lost 4 bases at V and 5 bases at J; junction bases unmatched: 5. The CDR3 totals 13 residues. This clone was detected a few times. Its cognate antigen is unknown. A multiplex PCR was run with 60 Vbeta primers and 13 Jbeta primers. Assay: immunoSEQ multiplex PCR; the TCRdb copy retains only in-frame clones and omits some. The profile shows 200,000 or so clones, about 83% of them singletons. Broader study findings: The authors judged a highly shared variant cluster likely a sequencing artifact.

The J gene is TRBJ1-2, the V gene TRBV30; the match to TRBD1 covers 9 bases. Material for sequencing was PBMCs. This receptor was taken from a girl between 10 and 17 years old in good health and CMV-seronegative. The DNA for the CDR3 is TGTGCCTGGAAAACAGGGGGCGAATATGGCTACACCTTC. Amino acid sequence: CAWKTGGEYGYTF.